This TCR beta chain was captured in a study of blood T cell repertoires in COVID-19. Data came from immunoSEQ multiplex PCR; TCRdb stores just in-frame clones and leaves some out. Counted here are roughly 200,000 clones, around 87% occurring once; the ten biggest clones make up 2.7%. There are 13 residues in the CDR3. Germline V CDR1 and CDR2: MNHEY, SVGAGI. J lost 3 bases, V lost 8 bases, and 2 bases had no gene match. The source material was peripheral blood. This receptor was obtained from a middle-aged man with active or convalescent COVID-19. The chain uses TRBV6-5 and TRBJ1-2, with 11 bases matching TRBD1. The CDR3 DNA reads TGTGCCAGCGGACAGGGGGCTTACTATGGCTACACCTTC. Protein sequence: CASGQGAYYGYTF.